This T cell receptor (beta chain) originates from a study of human T cells and chemical hapten exposure. This clonotype has at least ten counts. From the RACE reads, TCRdb called clonotypes with MiXCR, one entry per CDR3 protein. The top ten clones hold around 1.4% of a sample with some 120,000 distinct CDR3 sequences, around an eighth of them seen once. The V end lost 6 bases, the J end lost 3 bases, and 9 bases lay between the germline ends. CDR1 is MNHEY, CDR2 SVGEGT, per germline. The length of the CDR3 is 13 residues. Described time point: patch test 1, 2 weeks after DPC sensitization. The treatment denotes: therapeutic diphenylcyclopropenone sensitization with weekly scalp DPC.

The source material was whole blood, sampled in connection with sensitization to the hapten diphenylcyclopropenone (DPC). The receptor was isolated from a woman between 50 and 59 years old with alopecia areata. Some clones in this sample may be carry-over from other donors' samples. The chain recombines TRBV6-2 or TRBV6-3 with TRBJ2-4; D possibly corresponds to TRBD2 (5 bases). For the CDR3, the DNA is TGTGCCAGCAGGATAGAGGGCAAAAACATTCAGTACTTC. Its translation is CASRIEGKNIQYF.